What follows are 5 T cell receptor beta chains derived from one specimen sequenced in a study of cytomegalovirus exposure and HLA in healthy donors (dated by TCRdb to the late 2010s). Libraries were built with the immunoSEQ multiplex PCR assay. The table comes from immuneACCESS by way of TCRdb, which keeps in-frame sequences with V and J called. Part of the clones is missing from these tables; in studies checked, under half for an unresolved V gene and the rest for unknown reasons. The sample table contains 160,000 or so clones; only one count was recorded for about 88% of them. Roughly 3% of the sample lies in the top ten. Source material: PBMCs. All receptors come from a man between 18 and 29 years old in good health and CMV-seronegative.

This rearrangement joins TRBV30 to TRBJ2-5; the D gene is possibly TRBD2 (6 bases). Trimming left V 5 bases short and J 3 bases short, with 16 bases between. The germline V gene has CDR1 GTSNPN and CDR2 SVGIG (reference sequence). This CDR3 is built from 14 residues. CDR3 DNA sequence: TGTGCCTGGGTTCCGGGACTTTCCGAAGAGACCCAGTACTTC. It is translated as CAWVPGLSEETQYF. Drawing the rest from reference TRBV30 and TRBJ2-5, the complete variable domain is SQTIHQWPATLVQPVGSPLSLECTVEGTSNPNLYWYRQAAGRGLQLLFYSVGIGQISSEVPQNLSASRPQDRQFILSSKKLLLSDSGFYLCAWVPGLSEETQYFGPGTRLLVL.

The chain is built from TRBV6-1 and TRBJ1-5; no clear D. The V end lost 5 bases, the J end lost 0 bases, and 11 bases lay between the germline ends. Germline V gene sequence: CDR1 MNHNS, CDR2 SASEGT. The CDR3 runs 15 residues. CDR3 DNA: TGTGCCAGCAGTACAGAAACTTATAGCAATCAGCCCCAGCATTTT. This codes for CASSTETYSNQPQHF.

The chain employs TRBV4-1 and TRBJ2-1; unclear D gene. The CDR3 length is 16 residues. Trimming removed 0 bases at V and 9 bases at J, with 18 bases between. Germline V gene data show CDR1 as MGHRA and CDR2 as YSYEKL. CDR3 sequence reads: CASSQEPSAKSSEQFF. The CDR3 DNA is TGCGCCAGCAGCCAAGAACCGAGCGCCAAAAGTAGTGAGCAGTTCTTC.

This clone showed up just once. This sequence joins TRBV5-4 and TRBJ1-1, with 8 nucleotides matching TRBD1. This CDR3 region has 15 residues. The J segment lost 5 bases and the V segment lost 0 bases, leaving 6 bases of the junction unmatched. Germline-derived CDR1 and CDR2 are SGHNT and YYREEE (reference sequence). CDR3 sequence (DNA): TGTGCCAGCAGCTTGGTCGTGGACAGGGCTACTGAAGCTTTCTTT. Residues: CASSLVVDRATEAFF.

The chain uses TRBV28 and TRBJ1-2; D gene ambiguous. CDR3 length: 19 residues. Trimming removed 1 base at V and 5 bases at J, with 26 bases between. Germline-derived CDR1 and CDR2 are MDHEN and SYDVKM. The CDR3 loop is CASSLFMVADSPSMYGYTF. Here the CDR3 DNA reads TGTGCCAGCAGTTTATTTATGGTGGCAGACTCCCCATCCATGTATGGCTACACCTTC.